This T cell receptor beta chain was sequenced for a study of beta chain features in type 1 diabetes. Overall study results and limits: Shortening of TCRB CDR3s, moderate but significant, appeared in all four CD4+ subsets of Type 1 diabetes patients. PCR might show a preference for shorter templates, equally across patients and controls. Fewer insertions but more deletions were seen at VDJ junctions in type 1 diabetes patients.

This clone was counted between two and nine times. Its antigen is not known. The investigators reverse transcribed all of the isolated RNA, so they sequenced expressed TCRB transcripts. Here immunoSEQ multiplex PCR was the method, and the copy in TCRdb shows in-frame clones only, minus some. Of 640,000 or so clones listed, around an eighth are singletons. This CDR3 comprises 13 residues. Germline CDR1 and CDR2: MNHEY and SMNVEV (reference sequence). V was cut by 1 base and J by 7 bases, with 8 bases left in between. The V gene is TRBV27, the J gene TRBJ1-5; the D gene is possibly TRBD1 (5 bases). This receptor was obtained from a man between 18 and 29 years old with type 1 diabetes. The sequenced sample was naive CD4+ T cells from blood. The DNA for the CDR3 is TGTGCCAGCAGTTTATTAGGGGAACAGCCCCAGCATTTT. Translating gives CASSLLGEQPQHF.